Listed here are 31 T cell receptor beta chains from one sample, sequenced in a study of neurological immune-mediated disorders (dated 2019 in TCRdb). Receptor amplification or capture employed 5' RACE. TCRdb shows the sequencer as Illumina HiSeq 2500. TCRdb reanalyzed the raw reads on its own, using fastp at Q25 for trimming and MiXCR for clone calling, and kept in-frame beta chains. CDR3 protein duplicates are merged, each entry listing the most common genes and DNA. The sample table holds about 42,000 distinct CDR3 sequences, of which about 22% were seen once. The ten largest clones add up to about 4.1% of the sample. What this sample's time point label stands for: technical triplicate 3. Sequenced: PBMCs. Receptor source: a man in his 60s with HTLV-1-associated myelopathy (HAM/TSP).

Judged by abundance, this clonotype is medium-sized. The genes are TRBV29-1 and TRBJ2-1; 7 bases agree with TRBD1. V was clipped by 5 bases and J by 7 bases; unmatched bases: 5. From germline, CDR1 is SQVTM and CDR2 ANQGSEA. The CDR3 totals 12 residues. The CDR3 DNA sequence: TGCAGCGTTTGGACAGGCCTTAATGAGCAGTTCTTC. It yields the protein CSVWTGLNEQFF.

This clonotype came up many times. The CDR3 here is CASSLGGFGDSINEKLFF. DNA of the CDR3: TGTGCCAGCAGCTTGGGCGGGTTTGGGGACAGTATTAATGAAAAACTGTTTTTT. V usage is TRBV5-4 and J usage is TRBJ1-4; 7 positions match TRBD1. Per germline, CDR1 SGHNT and CDR2 YYREEE (reference sequence). The CDR3 covers 18 residues. V shed 0 bases and J 4 bases; nucleotides not matched to a gene: 12. The full variable domain, with the rest looked up from reference TRBV5-4 and TRBJ1-4, is ETGVTQSPTHLIKTRGQQVTLRCSSQSGHNTVSWYQQALGQGPQFIFQYYREEENGRGNFPPRFSGLQFPNYSSELNVNALELDDSALYLCASSLGGFGDSINEKLFFGSGTQLSVL.

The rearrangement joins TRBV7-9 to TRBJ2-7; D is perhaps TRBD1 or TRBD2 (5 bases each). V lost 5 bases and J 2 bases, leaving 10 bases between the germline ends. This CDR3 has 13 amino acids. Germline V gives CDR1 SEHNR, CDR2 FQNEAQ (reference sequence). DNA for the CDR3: TGTGCCAGCAGCCAGGGACGGGCCTACGAGCAGTACTTC. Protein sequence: CASSQGRAYEQYF.

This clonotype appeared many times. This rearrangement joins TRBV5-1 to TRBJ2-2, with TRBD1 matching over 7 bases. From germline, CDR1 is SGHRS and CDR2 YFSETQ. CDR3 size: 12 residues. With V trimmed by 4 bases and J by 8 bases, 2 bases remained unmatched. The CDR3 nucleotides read TGCGCCAGCAGCATGGGACAGGGGGAGCTGTTTTTT. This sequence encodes CASSMGQGELFF.

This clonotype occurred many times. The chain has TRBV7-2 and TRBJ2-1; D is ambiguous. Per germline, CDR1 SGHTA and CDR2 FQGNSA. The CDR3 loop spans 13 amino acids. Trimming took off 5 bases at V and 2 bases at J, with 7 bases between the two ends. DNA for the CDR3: TGTGCCAGCAGCACCCGGACCTACAATGAGCAGTTCTTC. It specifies CASSTRTYNEQFF.

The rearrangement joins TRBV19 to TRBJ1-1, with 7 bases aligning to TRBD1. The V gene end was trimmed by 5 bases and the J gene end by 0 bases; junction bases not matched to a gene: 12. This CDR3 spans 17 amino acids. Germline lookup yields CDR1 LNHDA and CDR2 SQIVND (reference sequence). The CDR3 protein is CASSDGGGGLMNTEAFF. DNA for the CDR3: TGTGCCAGTAGTGATGGAGGAGGGGGCCTGATGAACACTGAAGCTTTCTTT.

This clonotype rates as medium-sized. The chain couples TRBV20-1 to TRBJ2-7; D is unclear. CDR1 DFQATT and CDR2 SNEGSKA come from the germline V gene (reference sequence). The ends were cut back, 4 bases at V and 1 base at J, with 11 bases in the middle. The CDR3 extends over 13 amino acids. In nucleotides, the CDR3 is TGCAGTGCTAACCGAGAGGCATCCTACGAGCAGTACTTC. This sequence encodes CSANREASYEQYF.

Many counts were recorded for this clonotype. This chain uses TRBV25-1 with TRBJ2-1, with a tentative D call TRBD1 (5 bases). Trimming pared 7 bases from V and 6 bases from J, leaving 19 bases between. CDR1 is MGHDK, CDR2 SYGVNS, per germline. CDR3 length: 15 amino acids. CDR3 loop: CASTPKGRLTNEQFF. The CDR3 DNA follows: TGTGCCAGCACCCCCAAGGGGCGACTTACCAATGAGCAGTTCTTC.

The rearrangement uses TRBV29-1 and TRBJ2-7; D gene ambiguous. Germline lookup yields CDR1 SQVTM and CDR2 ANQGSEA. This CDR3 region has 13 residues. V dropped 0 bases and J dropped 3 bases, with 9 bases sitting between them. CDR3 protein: CSVEDFPNYEQYF. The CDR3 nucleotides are TGCAGCGTTGAAGATTTCCCCAACTACGAGCAGTACTTC.

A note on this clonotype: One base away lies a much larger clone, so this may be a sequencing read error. The CDR3 DNA follows: TGTGACATCAGTGAGGCGGGGTTAGATACGCAGTATTTT. This sequence encodes CDISEAGLDTQYF. This chain connects TRBV10-3 to TRBJ2-3, with D tentatively TRBD2 (6 bases). This CDR3 region has 13 residues. Looked up from germline, CDR1 is ENHRY and CDR2 is SYGVKD.

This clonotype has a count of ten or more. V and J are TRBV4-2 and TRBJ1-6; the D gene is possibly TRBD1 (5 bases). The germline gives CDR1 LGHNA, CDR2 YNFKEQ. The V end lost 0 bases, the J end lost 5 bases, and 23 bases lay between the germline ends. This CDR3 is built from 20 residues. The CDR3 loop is CASSQEFSPGGGGDNSPLHF. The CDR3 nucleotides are TGTGCCAGCAGCCAAGAGTTCTCTCCTGGGGGGGGAGGAGATAATTCACCCCTCCACTTT.

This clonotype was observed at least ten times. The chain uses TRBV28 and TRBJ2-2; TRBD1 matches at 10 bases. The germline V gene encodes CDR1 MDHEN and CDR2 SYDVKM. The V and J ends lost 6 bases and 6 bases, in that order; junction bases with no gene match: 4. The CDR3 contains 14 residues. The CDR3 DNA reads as TGTGCCAGCAGGGGGACAGGGGAATCCGGGGAGCTGTTTTTT. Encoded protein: CASRGTGESGELFF.

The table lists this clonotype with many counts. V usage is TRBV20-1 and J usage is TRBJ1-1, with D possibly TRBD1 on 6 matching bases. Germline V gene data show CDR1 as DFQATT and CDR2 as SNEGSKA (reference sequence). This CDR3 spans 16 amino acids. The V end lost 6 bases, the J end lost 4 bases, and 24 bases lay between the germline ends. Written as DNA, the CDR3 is TGCAGTGCGATCCTCGGGACACGATCTGTAGCCACTGAAGCTTTCTTT. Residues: CSAILGTRSVATEAFF.

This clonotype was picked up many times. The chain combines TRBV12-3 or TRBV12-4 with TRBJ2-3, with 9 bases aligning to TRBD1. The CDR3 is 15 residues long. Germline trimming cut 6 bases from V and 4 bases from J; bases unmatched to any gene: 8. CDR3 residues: CASSKQGAQADTQYF. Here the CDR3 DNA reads TGTGCCAGCAGCAAACAGGGGGCGCAGGCAGATACGCAGTATTTT.

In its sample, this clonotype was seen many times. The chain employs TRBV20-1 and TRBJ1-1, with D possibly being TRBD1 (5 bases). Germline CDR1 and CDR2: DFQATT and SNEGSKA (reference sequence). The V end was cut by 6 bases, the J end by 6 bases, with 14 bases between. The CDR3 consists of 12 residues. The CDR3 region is CSAGPTGAEAFF. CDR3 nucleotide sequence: TGCAGTGCCGGACCTACGGGGGCTGAAGCTTTCTTT.

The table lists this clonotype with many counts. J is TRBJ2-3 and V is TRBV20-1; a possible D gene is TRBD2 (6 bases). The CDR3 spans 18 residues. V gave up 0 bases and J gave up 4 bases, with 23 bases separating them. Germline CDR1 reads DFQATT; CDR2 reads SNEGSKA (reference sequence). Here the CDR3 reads CSARDLREVANTADTQYF. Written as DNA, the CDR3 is TGCAGTGCTAGAGATCTGCGGGAAGTGGCTAACACGGCAGATACGCAGTATTTT.

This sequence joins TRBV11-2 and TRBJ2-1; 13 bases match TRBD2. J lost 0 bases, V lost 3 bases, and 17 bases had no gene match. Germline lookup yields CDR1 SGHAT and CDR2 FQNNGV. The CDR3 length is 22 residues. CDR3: CASSLRAKRGLAGDFSYNEQFF. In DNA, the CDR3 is TGTGCCAGCAGCTTGAGGGCCAAAAGAGGACTAGCGGGAGATTTCTCCTACAATGAGCAGTTCTTC.

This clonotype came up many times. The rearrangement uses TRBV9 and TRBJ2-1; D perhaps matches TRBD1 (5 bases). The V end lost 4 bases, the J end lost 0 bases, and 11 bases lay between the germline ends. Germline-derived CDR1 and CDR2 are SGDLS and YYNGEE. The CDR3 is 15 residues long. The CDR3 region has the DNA TGTGCCAGCAGCCAGGGAACAGGCTCCTACAATGAGCAGTTCTTC. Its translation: CASSQGTGSYNEQFF.

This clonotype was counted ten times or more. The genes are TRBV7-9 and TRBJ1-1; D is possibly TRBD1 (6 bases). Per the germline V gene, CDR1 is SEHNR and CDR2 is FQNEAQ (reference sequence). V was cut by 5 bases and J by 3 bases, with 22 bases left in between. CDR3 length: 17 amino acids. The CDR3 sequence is CASSQKGVRGRYTEAFF. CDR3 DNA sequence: TGTGCCAGCAGCCAAAAAGGGGTCCGGGGGCGGTACACTGAAGCTTTCTTT.

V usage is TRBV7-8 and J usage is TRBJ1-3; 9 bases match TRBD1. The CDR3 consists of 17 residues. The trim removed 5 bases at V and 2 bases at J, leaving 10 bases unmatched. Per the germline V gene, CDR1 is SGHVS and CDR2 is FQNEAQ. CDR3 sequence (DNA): TGTGCCAGCAGCCCCTCAAACCGGGACAGGGCTGGAAACACCATATATTTT. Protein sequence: CASSPSNRDRAGNTIYF.

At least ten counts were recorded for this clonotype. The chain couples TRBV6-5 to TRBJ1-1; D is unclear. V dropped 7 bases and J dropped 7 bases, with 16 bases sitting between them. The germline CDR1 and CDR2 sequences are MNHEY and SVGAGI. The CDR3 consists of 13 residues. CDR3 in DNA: TGTGCCAGCATGGGCAGACGAACAGATGAAGCTTTCTTT. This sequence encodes CASMGRRTDEAFF.

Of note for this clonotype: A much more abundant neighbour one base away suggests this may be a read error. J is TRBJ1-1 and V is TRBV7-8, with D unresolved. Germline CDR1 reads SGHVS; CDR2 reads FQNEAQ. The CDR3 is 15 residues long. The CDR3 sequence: CASSPKSGVNSEAFF. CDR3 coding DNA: TGTGCCAGCAGCCCAAAGTCTGGGGTGAACAGTGAAGCTTTCTTT. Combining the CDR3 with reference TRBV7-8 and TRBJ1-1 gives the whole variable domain GAGVSQSPRYKVAKRGQDVALRCDPISGHVSLFWYQQALGQGPEFLTYFQNEAQLDKSGLPSDRFFAERPEGSVSTLKIQRTQQEDSAVYLCASSPKSGVNSEAFFGQGTRLTVV.

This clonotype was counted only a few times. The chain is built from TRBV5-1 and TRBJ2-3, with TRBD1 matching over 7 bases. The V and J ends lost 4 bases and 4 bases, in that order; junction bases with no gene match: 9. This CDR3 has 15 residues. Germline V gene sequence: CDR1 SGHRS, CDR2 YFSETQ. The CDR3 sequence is CASSRSVDRSDTQYF. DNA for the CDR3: TGCGCCAGCAGCCGGTCTGTGGACAGGTCAGATACGCAGTATTTT.

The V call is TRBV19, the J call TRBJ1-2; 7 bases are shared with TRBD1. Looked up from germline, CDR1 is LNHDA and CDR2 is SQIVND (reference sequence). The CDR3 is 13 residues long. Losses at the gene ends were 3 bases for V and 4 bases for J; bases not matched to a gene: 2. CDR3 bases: TGTGCCAGTAGTATGCCAGGGGGCTATGGCTACACCTTC. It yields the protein CASSMPGGYGYTF. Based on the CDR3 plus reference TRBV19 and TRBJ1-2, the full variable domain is DGGITQSPKYLFRKEGQNVTLSCEQNLNHDAMYWYRQDPGQGLRLIYYSQIVNDFQKGDIAEGYSVSREKKESFPLTVTSAQKNPTAFYLCASSMPGGYGYTFGSGTRLTVV.

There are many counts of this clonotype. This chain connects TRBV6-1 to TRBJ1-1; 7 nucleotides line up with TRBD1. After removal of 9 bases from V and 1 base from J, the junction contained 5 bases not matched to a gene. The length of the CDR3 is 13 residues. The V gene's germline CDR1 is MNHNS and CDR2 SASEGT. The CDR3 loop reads CASKGQPNTEAFF. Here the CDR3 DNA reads TGTGCCAGTAAGGGACAGCCGAACACTGAAGCTTTCTTT.

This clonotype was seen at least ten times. The CDR3 nucleotides are TGTGCCAGCAGCTTGGTTGACAACTACGAGCAGTACTTC. Residues: CASSLVDNYEQYF. This rearrangement joins TRBV5-6 to TRBJ2-7; D is undetermined. The CDR3 covers 13 residues. Per the germline V gene, CDR1 is SGHDT and CDR2 is YYEEEE. Trimming stripped 0 bases from V and 3 bases from J, with 7 bases between.

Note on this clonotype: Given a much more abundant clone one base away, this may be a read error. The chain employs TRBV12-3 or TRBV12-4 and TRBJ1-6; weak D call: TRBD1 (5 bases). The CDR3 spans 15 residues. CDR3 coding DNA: TGTGCCAGCAGTACCCGGGGGAGCCATAATTCACCCCTCAACTTT. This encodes CASSTRGSHNSPLNF.

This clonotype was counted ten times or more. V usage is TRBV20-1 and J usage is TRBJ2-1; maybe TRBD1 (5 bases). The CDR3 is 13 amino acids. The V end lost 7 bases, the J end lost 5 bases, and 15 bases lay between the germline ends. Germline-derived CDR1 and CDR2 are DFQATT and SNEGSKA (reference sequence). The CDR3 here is CSVMSTADNEQFF. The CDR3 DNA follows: TGCAGTGTCATGTCGACAGCAGACAATGAGCAGTTCTTC.

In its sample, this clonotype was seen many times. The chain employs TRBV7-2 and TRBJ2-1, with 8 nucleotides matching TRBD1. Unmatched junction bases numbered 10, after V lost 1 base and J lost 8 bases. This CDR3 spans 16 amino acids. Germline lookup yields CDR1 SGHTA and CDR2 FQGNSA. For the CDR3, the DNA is TGTGCCAGCAGCTTAGATATCAGGGGGCGCGTCGATGAGCAGTTCTTC. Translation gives CASSLDIRGRVDEQFF.

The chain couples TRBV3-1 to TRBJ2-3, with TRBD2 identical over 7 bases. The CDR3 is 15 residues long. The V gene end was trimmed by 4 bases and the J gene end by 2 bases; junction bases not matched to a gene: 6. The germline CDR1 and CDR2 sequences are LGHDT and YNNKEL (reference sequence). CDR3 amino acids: CASSPSAGTTDTQYF. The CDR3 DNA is TGTGCCAGCAGCCCCTCAGCGGGAACCACAGATACGCAGTATTTT.

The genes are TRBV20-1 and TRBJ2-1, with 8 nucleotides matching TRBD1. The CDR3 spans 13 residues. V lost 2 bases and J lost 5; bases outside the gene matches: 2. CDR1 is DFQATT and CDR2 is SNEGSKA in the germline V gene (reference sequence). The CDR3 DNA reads TGCAGTGCTAGAAGACAGGGGAACAATGAGCAGTTCTTC. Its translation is CSARRQGNNEQFF.